A selection of T cell receptor beta chains follows, all from one sample in a study of blood T cell repertoires in COVID-19. Produced via immunoSEQ multiplex PCR; TCRdb's table is partial and in-frame only. Altogether 200,000 to 250,000 clones are present, around nine tenths being singletons, with the ten largest covering approximately 14%. The sample taken for sequencing was PBMCs or T cells enriched from blood (not recorded which). These receptors all stem from a woman aged 45-59 years with acute COVID-19. Both conserved end residues are part of each CDR3. The D gene is left open where the match is weak. Clone size appears in some rows only: once, few, many, or a class for an expanded clone.

v_call: TRBV15; clone_size: -; d_call: -; j_call: TRBJ1-3; cdr3_length: 15; cdr3_nt: TGTGCCACCAGCAGAGTCGGGGGGGCTGGAAACACCATATATTTT; cdr3_aa: CATSRVGGAGNTIYF
v_call: TRBV10-3; clone_size: -; d_call: -; j_call: TRBJ1-2; cdr3_length: 12; cdr3_nt: TGTGCCATCAGTCCAGGTCCTTATGGCTACACCTTC; cdr3_aa: CAISPGPYGYTF
v_call: TRBV25-1; clone_size: -; d_call: TRBD1; j_call: TRBJ1-1; cdr3_length: 13; cdr3_nt: TGTGCCAGCAGAGGACAGGGGATCACTGAAGCTTTCTTT; cdr3_aa: CASRGQGITEAFF
v_call: TRBV6-5; clone_size: few; d_call: -; j_call: TRBJ1-3; cdr3_length: 14; cdr3_nt: TGTGCCAGCAGTTACTCGCGACAGGGAAACACCATATATTTT; cdr3_aa: CASSYSRQGNTIYF
v_call: TRBV10-3; clone_size: -; d_call: TRBD1; j_call: TRBJ2-1; cdr3_length: 15; cdr3_nt: TGTGCCATCAACCGCCGGGACAGGGTATACAATGAGCAGTTCTTC; cdr3_aa: CAINRRDRVYNEQFF
v_call: TRBV27; clone_size: few; d_call: -; j_call: TRBJ1-5; cdr3_length: 14; cdr3_nt: TGTGCCAGCAGTTTAACGCAGGGTGAACAGCCCCAGCATTTT; cdr3_aa: CASSLTQGEQPQHF
v_call: TRBV28; clone_size: -; d_call: -; j_call: TRBJ1-6; cdr3_length: 12; cdr3_nt: TGTGCCAGCAGTTTTGGTAGTTCACCCCTCCACTTT; cdr3_aa: CASSFGSSPLHF
v_call: TRBV10-3; clone_size: -; d_call: -; j_call: TRBJ1-3; cdr3_length: 15; cdr3_nt: TGTGCCATCAGTGAGTCTGCCCTATTGGGAAACACCATATATTTT; cdr3_aa: CAISESALLGNTIYF
v_call: TRBV24-1; clone_size: -; d_call: -; j_call: TRBJ1-1; cdr3_length: 14; cdr3_nt: TGTGCCACCAGTGAGAACAGACCCAACACTGAAGCTTTCTTT; cdr3_aa: CATSENRPNTEAFF
v_call: TRBV28; clone_size: -; d_call: TRBD2; j_call: TRBJ2-7; cdr3_length: 19; cdr3_nt: TGTGCCAGCAGTTTTACAGGAACGATAGCGGGACCACGTCGTGACGAGCAGTACTTC; cdr3_aa: CASSFTGTIAGPRRDEQYF
v_call: TRBV4-1; clone_size: -; d_call: TRBD2; j_call: TRBJ2-1; cdr3_length: 16; cdr3_nt: TGCGCCAGCAGCCAAGAAACGGGGACTACATACAATGAGCAGTTCTTC; cdr3_aa: CASSQETGTTYNEQFF
v_call: TRBV3-1/TRBV3-2; clone_size: -; d_call: TRBD2; j_call: TRBJ2-1; cdr3_length: 22; cdr3_nt: TGTGCCAGCAGCCAAGATCCCCGGGCGGCAGGGCGACTAGCGGGACGGACCAATGAGCAGTTCTTC; cdr3_aa: CASSQDPRAAGRLAGRTNEQFF
v_call: TRBV7-9; clone_size: once; d_call: TRBD2; j_call: TRBJ2-7; cdr3_length: 15; cdr3_nt: TGTGCCATAGATTTAGTCGATAGCGGGAGCTACGAGCAGTACTTC; cdr3_aa: CAIDLVDSGSYEQYF
v_call: TRBV29-1; clone_size: -; d_call: TRBD1; j_call: TRBJ1-1; cdr3_length: 12; cdr3_nt: TGCAGCGTCGAGACGGACAGGGGGGAAGCTTTCTTT; cdr3_aa: CSVETDRGEAFF